Listed here are 19 T cell receptor beta chains from one sample, sequenced in a study of beta chain features in type 1 diabetes. TCRB transcripts that were expressed got sequenced, as all of the isolated RNA had been reverse transcribed. The data were produced by immunoSEQ multiplex PCR, yet TCRdb's version contains in-frame clones alone and is incomplete. The sample has 330,000 or so clones, around 20% seen once. Sequencing input: naive CD4+ T cells from blood. These receptor sequences come from a woman aged 18 to 35 in good health.

This clone appeared a few times. The genes are TRBV6-5 and TRBJ2-1; D is perhaps TRBD2 (6 bases). CDR1 is MNHEY, CDR2 SVGAGI, per germline. The CDR3 extends over 13 amino acids. Trimming removed 5 bases from V and 5 bases from J, with 10 bases in between. CDR3 sequence: CASSRDFNNEQFF. The CDR3, as DNA: TGTGCCAGCAGTAGGGACTTCAACAATGAGCAGTTCTTC.

This rearrangement joins TRBV9 to TRBJ2-6; TRBD1 is a possible D gene (6 bases). The CDR3 is made up of 18 amino acids. Per the germline V gene, CDR1 is SGDLS and CDR2 is YYNGEE. The germline V and J ends were trimmed by 3 bases and 0 bases, with 16 bases remaining between them. The CDR3 here is CASSAKRTVSSGANVLTF. CDR3 in DNA: TGTGCCAGCAGCGCGAAGAGGACAGTGAGCTCTGGGGCCAACGTCCTGACTTTC.

This clone was seen a handful of times. The chain is built from TRBV6-6 and TRBJ2-7, with D hard to call. Trimming stripped 6 bases from V and 0 bases from J, with 6 bases between. Germline CDR1 and CDR2: MNHNY and SVGAGI (reference sequence). This CDR3 has 12 amino acids. The CDR3 here is CASSTSSYEQYF. The CDR3, as DNA: TGTGCCAGCAGCACTTCCTCCTACGAGCAGTACTTC.

This clone was observed a handful of times. CDR3 bases: TGTGCCAGCAGTGTAGGGACAGGAGGTGGCTACACCTTC. This codes for CASSVGTGGGYTF. This rearrangement joins TRBV2 to TRBJ1-2; 8 bases are shared with TRBD1. Germline V CDR1 and CDR2: SNHLY, FYNNEI. V shed 4 bases, J shed 7 bases, and the junction held 5 bases outside the gene matches. CDR3 length equals 13 residues.

This chain links TRBV4-2 with TRBJ1-2; the D is unclear. Germline V gene sequence: CDR1 LGHNA, CDR2 YNFKEQ. V was clipped by 0 bases and J by 5 bases, with 4 bases between them. The CDR3 consists of 12 residues. CDR3: CASSQDPYGYTF. The DNA of the CDR3 is TGTGCCAGCAGCCAAGACCCGTATGGCTACACCTTC.

In its sample, this clone was seen a few times. V is TRBV7-9 and J is TRBJ2-1; 12 positions match TRBD2. This CDR3 is built from 16 residues. CDR1 is SEHNR and CDR2 is FQNEAQ in the germline V gene (reference sequence). V lost 5 bases to trimming and J lost 5 bases; unmatched junction nucleotides: 7. Here the CDR3 reads CASSALTSGGHNEQFF. DNA for the CDR3: TGTGCCAGCAGCGCACTCACTAGCGGGGGGCACAATGAGCAGTTCTTC.

In its sample, this clone was seen a few times. The V gene is TRBV30, the J gene TRBJ1-2; no definite D call. Germline CDR1 GTSNPN, CDR2 SVGIG (reference sequence). V dropped 1 base and J dropped 8 bases, with 11 bases sitting between them. This CDR3 contains 12 residues. DNA for the CDR3: TGTGCCTGGAGTGGTCGGGGTGAGGGCTACACCTTC. This translates into CAWSGRGEGYTF.

This clone was seen a few times. J is TRBJ1-4 and V is TRBV5-1, with D possibly TRBD1 on 5 matching bases. Germline V CDR1 and CDR2: SGHRS, YFSETQ. This CDR3 has 14 amino acids. V was shortened by 5 bases and J by 8 bases, with 16 bases between the two germline ends. CDR3 in amino acids: CASSAEGLGEKLFF. In DNA form, the CDR3 reads TGCGCCAGCAGTGCCGAGGGACTTGGGGAAAAACTGTTTTTT.

The chain couples TRBV10-3 to TRBJ2-5; 8 nucleotides line up with TRBD2. Germline loops: CDR1 ENHRY, CDR2 SYGVKD. This CDR3 comprises 15 residues. Trimming cost V 4 bases and J 5 bases; bases outside gene matches: 9. The CDR3: CAISVVGGAPETQYF. DNA of the CDR3: TGTGCCATCAGTGTCGTCGGGGGGGCTCCTGAGACCCAGTACTTC.

The V gene is TRBV18, the J gene TRBJ1-4; TRBD1 matches 8 bases. Germline CDR1 and CDR2: KGHSH and LQKENI. This CDR3 is 13 amino acids long. Losses at the gene ends were 6 bases for V and 7 bases for J; bases not matched to a gene: 4. The CDR3 loop is CASSEDRAEKLFF. CDR3 sequence (DNA): TGTGCCAGCTCGGAGGACAGGGCTGAAAAACTGTTTTTT.

V gene TRBV5-1 combines with J gene TRBJ2-2, with 11 positions matching TRBD2. Losses at the gene ends were 6 bases for V and 7 bases for J; bases not matched to a gene: 8. Germline V gene lookup returns CDR1 SGHRS and CDR2 YFSETQ. The CDR3 has 15 residues. This CDR3 is CASKNSGRAIGELFF. The CDR3 DNA follows: TGCGCCAGCAAGAATAGCGGGAGGGCCATCGGGGAGCTGTTTTTT.

J is TRBJ1-1 and V is TRBV4-2; no reliable D call. Per the germline V gene, CDR1 is LGHNA and CDR2 is YNFKEQ. The CDR3 spans 14 residues. V lost 0 bases and J 0 bases, leaving 5 bases between the germline ends. The CDR3 protein is CASSQERVNTEAFF. The CDR3 DNA sequence: TGTGCCAGCAGCCAAGAACGGGTGAACACTGAAGCTTTCTTT.

This clone appeared a single time. For the CDR3, the DNA is TGCGCCAGCAGTCGGACAGGGGATTGGGGCACTGAAGCTTTCTTT. Translation gives CASSRTGDWGTEAFF. V is TRBV4-1 and J is TRBJ1-1; 9 nucleotides line up with TRBD1. The CDR3 spans 15 residues. Germline V lookup: CDR1 MGHRA, CDR2 YSYEKL. J gave up 4 bases and V 6 bases, and 9 bases lay outside the gene matches.

The chain couples TRBV5-4 to TRBJ2-3; 8 bases are shared with TRBD2. With V trimmed by 3 bases and J by 0 bases, 3 bases remained unmatched. CDR3 length: 15 residues. Germline V gene sequence: CDR1 SGHNT, CDR2 YYREEE (reference sequence). The CDR3 sequence: CASSSREGSTDTQYF. Written as DNA, the CDR3 is TGTGCCAGCAGCTCCCGGGAGGGCAGCACAGATACGCAGTATTTT.

The chain joins TRBV25-1 to TRBJ1-5; D is perhaps TRBD1 (5 bases). Looked up from germline, CDR1 is MGHDK and CDR2 is SYGVNS. V lost 3 bases to trimming and J lost 1 base, with 10 bases between them. CDR3 size: 15 residues. CDR3 DNA: TGTGCCAGCAGTGACAGGGCGGGGAGCAATCAGCCCCAGCATTTT. Translation: CASSDRAGSNQPQHF.

The rearrangement links TRBV11-3 to TRBJ2-7; 9 bases map to TRBD1. The CDR3 runs to 15 residues. Germline CDR1 reads SGHNT; CDR2 reads YENEEA. With 1 base clipped from V and 5 bases from J, the junction kept 6 bases outside the gene matches. This CDR3 is CASSLGGTGNDEQYF. The CDR3 DNA reads TGTGCCAGCAGCTTAGGCGGGACAGGGAACGACGAGCAGTACTTC.

In its sample, this clone was seen a few times. This chain uses TRBV4-1 with TRBJ2-4; D is possibly TRBD1 (6 bases). Germline assignment: CDR1 MGHRA and CDR2 YSYEKL. Deletions cut 0 bases from V and 8 bases from J, with 14 bases between. CDR3 length: 15 residues. CDR3 in amino acids: CASSQDVNREYIQYF. DNA of the CDR3: TGCGCCAGCAGCCAAGATGTTAACAGGGAGTACATTCAGTACTTC.

This clone was seen a few times. The chain uses TRBV7-9 and TRBJ1-2; maybe TRBD1 (5 bases). Germline V gene data show CDR1 as SEHNR and CDR2 as FQNEAQ (reference sequence). V was shortened by 5 bases and J by 3 bases, with 16 bases between the two germline ends. The length of the CDR3 is 15 residues. The CDR3 DNA sequence: TGTGCCAGCAGCCAAATCCAGGGTCAGGACTATGGCTACACCTTC. It specifies CASSQIQGQDYGYTF.

A few counts support this clone. This chain links TRBV12-5 with TRBJ1-2; possibly TRBD1 for D (5 bases). V lost 5 bases to trimming and J lost 5 bases, with 6 bases between them. The CDR3 runs 11 residues. Germline V gives CDR1 LGHNT, CDR2 FRNRAP. CDR3 loop: CASGRGYGYTF. CDR3 DNA: TGTGCTAGTGGTCGGGGGTATGGCTACACCTTC.